One and the same sample provided the 8 T cell receptor beta chains below, sequenced in a study of control samples from healthy donors and cancer patients. Libraries were prepared by immunoSEQ multiplex PCR; TCRdb keeps only in-frame clonotypes and omits some of them. The sample gives 150,000 or so clones, about 94% of which show up once; over 3.5% is in the top ten. Sequencing was performed on blood. All receptors come from a woman aged 60-70 years in good health.

The chain uses TRBV4-1 and TRBJ1-2; 7 positions agree with TRBD1. V lost 4 bases, J lost 4 bases, and 3 bases stayed unmatched. The germline V gene has CDR1 MGHRA and CDR2 YSYEKL. This CDR3 spans 13 amino acids. The CDR3 loop reads CASSPTGFYGYTF. DNA for the CDR3: TGCGCCAGCAGCCCGACAGGGTTCTATGGCTACACCTTC.

The V and J genes are TRBV18 and TRBJ2-7; 7 bases are a match to TRBD1. The CDR3 contains 20 residues. Germline V CDR1 and CDR2: KGHSH, LQKENI. Trimming at V came to 3 bases and at J to 2 bases, leaving 22 bases not matched to a gene. Here the CDR3 reads CASSPYFSPRRDSSTYEQYF. The CDR3 DNA reads as TGTGCCAGCTCACCCTACTTTTCTCCCCGCCGGGACAGTTCTACCTACGAGCAGTACTTC.

This rearrangement joins TRBV4-1 to TRBJ1-2; possible D gene TRBD1, 6 bases. Per germline, CDR1 MGHRA and CDR2 YSYEKL. The CDR3 has 15 amino acids. V lost 6 bases and J lost 3, with 17 bases in between. Here the CDR3 DNA reads TGCGCCAGCAGTCTTACCGACAGGCTCTACTATGGCTACACCTTC. It codes for CASSLTDRLYYGYTF.

Here the CDR3 DNA reads TGTGCCACCAGGGCAAACACAGGTGACACTGAAGCTTTCTTT. This sequence encodes CATRANTGDTEAFF. This sequence joins TRBV24-1 and TRBJ1-1, with D tentatively TRBD1 (5 bases). Trimming cost V 7 bases and J 3 bases, with 14 bases left between them. The CDR3 is 14 amino acids. Germline lookup yields CDR1 KGHDR and CDR2 SFDVKD.

The genes are TRBV5-1 and TRBJ2-1; the match to TRBD2 covers 10 bases. Looked up from germline, CDR1 is SGHRS and CDR2 is YFSETQ. The trim removed 4 bases at V and 4 bases at J, leaving 8 bases unmatched. The CDR3 loop spans 16 amino acids. The DNA of the CDR3 is TGCGCCAGCAGCGGAAATAGCGGGGGGCCTTACAATGAGCAGTTCTTC. Translated, it gives CASSGNSGGPYNEQFF.

This sequence joins TRBV18 and TRBJ2-1; perhaps TRBD2 as D (6 bases). In germline, CDR1 is KGHSH, CDR2 LQKENI. V was pared by 4 bases and J by 0 bases, with 13 bases between. This CDR3 spans 16 amino acids. CDR3 in amino acids: CASSLPGGSSYNEQFF. As DNA, the CDR3 is TGTGCCAGCTCACTTCCAGGAGGGAGCTCCTACAATGAGCAGTTCTTC.

With regard to this clone: The junction differs from germline at one of its ends, possibly a read error. The chain carries TRBV7-7 and TRBJ2-5; D assignment may be TRBD1 or TRBD2 (6 bases each). This CDR3 spans 15 amino acids. CDR1 is SSHAT and CDR2 is FNYEAQ in the germline V gene (reference sequence). CDR3 protein: CASSLSPGAEATQYF. Here the CDR3 DNA reads TGTGCTAGCAGCTTATCACCGGGGGCGGAAGCGACCCAGTACTTC. Complete variable domain (other parts from reference TRBV7-7 and TRBJ2-5): GAGVSQSPRYKVTKRGQDVTLRCDPISSHATLYWYQQALGQGPEFLTYFNYEAQPDKSGLPSDRFSAERPEGSISTLTIQRTEQRDSAMYRCASSLSPGAEATQYFGPGTRLLVL.

The J gene is TRBJ1-4, the V gene TRBV6-5; 8 bases align to TRBD1. CDR1 MNHEY and CDR2 SVGAGI come from the germline V gene. This CDR3 spans 15 amino acids. V lost 2 bases and J lost 6; bases outside the gene matches: 5. The CDR3 bases are TGTGCCAGCAGTTACCAGGGGGCAGAGTATGAAAAACTGTTTTTT. This sequence encodes CASSYQGAEYEKLFF.